This T cell receptor (beta chain) was found in a study of blood T cell repertoires in COVID-19. Germline loops: CDR1 SGDLS, CDR2 YYNGEE. Trimming took 8 bases from V and 5 from J; bases not matched to a gene: 9. This CDR3 has 13 amino acids. Original data processing: Estimation of nucleated cell counts was performed using reference gene primer amplification. Some clones are missing from TCRdb's copy, which holds only in-frame ones; the method was immunoSEQ multiplex PCR. D and trimming were read from the DNA, whereas the V and J calls and clone size are those reported in that table. The sample lists about 280,000 clones, about nine tenths occurring once.

The specimen was PBMCs or T cells enriched from blood (not recorded which). V usage is TRBV9 and J usage is TRBJ2-7; 8 bases are shared with TRBD2. The source is a young woman with acute COVID-19. CDR3 loop: CASSRGLDHEQYF. In nucleotides, the CDR3 is TGTGCCAGTTCCCGGGGACTAGACCACGAGCAGTACTTC.